This record concerns one T cell receptor beta chain sequence. The data originate from a study of response to subunit inactivated influenza vaccine. CDR3 length: 12 amino acids. From germline, CDR1 is ENHRY and CDR2 SYGVKD. Trimming stripped 6 bases from V and 7 bases from J, with 13 bases between. From the RT-PCR reads, TCRdb called clonotypes with MiXCR, one entry per CDR3 protein. The sample has about 500,000 distinct CDR3 sequences, more than 15% seen once. The V call is TRBV10-3, the J call TRBJ2-7; D is tentatively TRBD1 or TRBD2 (5 bases each). The clonotype comes from a man between 45 and 75 years old who received an inactivated influenza vaccine. The sequenced sample was CD4+ T cells sorted from PBMCs, obtained around 25 months after vaccination. For the CDR3, the DNA is TGTGCCATCAGCGAGGGGTCGCGTGAGCAGTACTTC. It encodes CAISEGSREQYF.